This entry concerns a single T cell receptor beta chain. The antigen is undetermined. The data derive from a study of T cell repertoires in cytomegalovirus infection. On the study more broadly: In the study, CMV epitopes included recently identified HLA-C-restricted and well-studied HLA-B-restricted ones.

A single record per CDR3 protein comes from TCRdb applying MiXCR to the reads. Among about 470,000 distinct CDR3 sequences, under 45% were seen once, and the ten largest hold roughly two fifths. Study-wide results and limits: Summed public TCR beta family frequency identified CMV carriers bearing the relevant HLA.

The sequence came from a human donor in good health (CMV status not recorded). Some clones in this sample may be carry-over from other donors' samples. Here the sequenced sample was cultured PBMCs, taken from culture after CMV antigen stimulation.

The CDR3 loop reads CATSDFLGEQFF. CDR3 in DNA: TGTGCCACCAGTGATTTCTTGGGTGAGCAGTTCTTC. This rearrangement joins TRBV24-1 to TRBJ2-1; no firm D call. This CDR3 region has 12 residues. CDR1 and CDR2 from the germline V gene are KGHDR and SFDVKD. V shed 1 base and J shed 9 bases, with 6 bases lying between them.